A selection of T cell receptor beta chains follows, all from one sample in a study of T-cell memory formation after mild COVID-19. MiXCR, run by TCRdb on the 5' RACE reads, gives a single entry per CDR3 protein. This table holds under 200,000 distinct CDR3 sequences, over 10% found once. The sequencing input was PBMCs or a T cell subset sorted from them (not recorded which). The receptors were sampled from a man younger than 35 who had mild COVID-19 (a few samples of this study predate the infection). Cell type and time point are not known. Each CDR3 is given with its conserved first and last residue. For some rows the clone size is stated as once, few or many, or as a class when expanded; others skip it.

many TRBV4-1 CASSQETVPSTDTQYF
NA TRBV6-5 CASSYRGQPTDTQYF
NA TRBV20-1 CSARGFAGRNYGYTF
NA TRBV6-1 CASRTGLTYGYTF
NA TRBV20-1 CSARRETQYF
NA TRBV12-3/TRBV12-4 CASSLAPGRGYEQYF
few TRBV6-5 CASSYGVGANVLTF
NA TRBV25-1 CASSDAGGFTDTQYF
NA TRBV5-6 CASSLDGQDYGYTF
many TRBV10-1 CASSESSGGTLDTQYF
few TRBV7-2 CASSPQPGGGTEAFF
few TRBV6-5 CASSSRASLSNQPQHF
few TRBV7-2 CASSFEGLRSPLHF
NA TRBV11-2 CASSFNGGETQYF
NA TRBV24-1 CATSRENTEAFF
few TRBV9 CASSVDGRGRETQYF
NA TRBV12-3/TRBV12-4 CASSPQGNNGYTF
NA TRBV5-5 CASSLGPYSYNEQFF
many TRBV5-1 CASSLGDPRNYEQYF
NA TRBV7-2 CASSLVDRVNYGYTF
NA TRBV7-2 CASSARQGEEEKLFF
many TRBV11-2 CASSLGDFTSGQFF
NA TRBV7-8 CASSLGFNTDTQYF
NA TRBV6-5 CASSYSKGGAGFSGYTF
few TRBV15 CATSSQETQYF
few TRBV11-3 CASSPRLAGHNEQFF
NA TRBV20-1 CSASRQAHGYTF
few TRBV12-3/TRBV12-4 CASRLVDEQFF
NA TRBV6-5 CASSRTGSHYGYTF
few TRBV7-2 CASSLAGTSNTEAFF
NA TRBV15 CATSRARQGIATDTQYF
NA TRBV7-9 CASSYRQGRPYEQYF
NA TRBV5-1 CASSLAGDSESDEQFF
many TRBV5-1 CASSLGTEAFF
NA TRBV7-3 CASSSPGARSGYTF
few TRBV5-1 CASSFQRGPYEQYF
many TRBV5-1 CASSVQGRGVETQYF
few TRBV4-2 CASSQDGQGENIQYF
many TRBV6-2/TRBV6-3 CASNRPLATGELFF
many TRBV14 CASSQTGRETYEQYF
NA TRBV7-2 CASSVQLAGGVTDTQYF
NA TRBV24-1 CATSDREYYGYTF
NA TRBV14 CASSQGPGTDTQYF
NA TRBV30 CAWSVLGPQETQYF
many TRBV6-2/TRBV6-3 CASSYDSNQPQHF
many TRBV20-1 CSADADTGQDQPLHF
NA TRBV6-5 CASSRDSFYGYTF
few TRBV2 CASSELPTGGFTEAFF
NA TRBV7-6 CASSLSFGQGGYTF
many TRBV4-3 CASSRGQPGNTIYF
NA TRBV5-1 CASSLGTGASYEQYF
many TRBV18 CASSPNTEAFF
NA TRBV3-1 CASSQDADTQYF
NA TRBV4-1 CASSQDLTRGLAGTQYF
many TRBV7-2 CASSSDYNQPQHF
many TRBV4-2 CASSQDPGGYSGNTIYF
few TRBV28 CASRTGLWETQYF